The 20 T cell receptor beta chains below come from one sample, sequenced in a study of blood T cell repertoires in COVID-19. The assay was immunoSEQ multiplex PCR, and TCRdb's table has in-frame clones only and misses some. The table lists over 150,000 clones, roughly 84% of them singletons. The sequenced material came from peripheral blood. The receptor source for this set is a young man with active or convalescent COVID-19.

The chain is built from TRBV21-1 and TRBJ1-2; the table's D call, TRBD1, has no DNA check behind it. TRBV21-1 is termed a pseudogene. The CDR3 runs 17 residues. Written as DNA, the CDR3 is TGTGCCAGCGGAAGACATACCTGCCGGCTGTTTAACTATGGCTACACCTTC. This encodes CASGRHTCRLFNYGYTF.

The table lists this clone with a count of one. A junction end diverges from the germline sequence, so it may reflect a read error. The chain is built from TRBV27 and TRBJ2-3; 9 bases match TRBD2. CDR1 is MNHEY, CDR2 SMNVEV, per germline (reference sequence). The CDR3 runs to 14 residues. The DNA for the CDR3 is TGTGCCAGCAGTTTAGGTCTAGCGGGGAAAAGTTGGCATTTT. Amino acids: CASSLGLAGKSWHF.

Concerning this clone itself: This could be a read error, since a much larger clone is one nucleotide away. This sample also contains other DNA sequences that code for the same CDR3. This chain links TRBV18 with TRBJ1-2; perhaps TRBD1 as D (5 bases). The germline gives CDR1 KGHSH, CDR2 LQKENI. The CDR3 covers 14 residues. With 0 bases removed from V and 2 bases from J, the gap between germline ends came to 7 bases. CDR3 nucleotide sequence: TGTGCCAGCTCACCACCGACAGTGAACTATGGCTACACCTTC. It translates to CASSPPTVNYGYTF.

CDR3 protein: CASSAGGSDEKLFF. DNA of the CDR3: TGTGCCAGCTCAGCAGGGGGAAGTGATGAAAAACTGTTTTTT. This chain uses TRBV18 with TRBJ1-4, with 7 bases matching TRBD1. Trimming took 5 bases from V and 6 from J; bases not matched to a gene: 6. The CDR3 loop spans 14 amino acids. The germline CDR1 and CDR2 sequences are KGHSH and LQKENI. Full variable domain (remainder filled in from reference TRBV18 and TRBJ1-4): NAGVMQNPRHLVRRRGQEARLRCSPMKGHSHVYWYRQLPEEGLKFMVYLQKENIIDESGMPKERFSAEFPKEGPSILRIQQVVRGDSAAYFCASSAGGSDEKLFFGSGTQLSVL.

This rearrangement joins TRBV28 to TRBJ2-5; D gene ambiguous. Trimming shortened V by 4 bases and J by 5 bases, and 14 bases separated the two germline ends. Germline lookup yields CDR1 MDHEN and CDR2 SYDVKM. CDR3 length: 14 residues. The CDR3 DNA follows: TGTGCCAGCAGTTCGAGCCTCCAATCGGAGACCCAGTACTTC. It translates to CASSSSLQSETQYF.

The rearrangement joins TRBV7-9 to TRBJ2-2; D might be TRBD1 (6 bases). V lost 3 bases and J lost 5, with 7 bases in between. This CDR3 is 13 amino acids long. Per the germline V gene, CDR1 is SEHNR and CDR2 is FQNEAQ (reference sequence). This chain's CDR3 is CASSFQGTGELFF. The CDR3 DNA reads TGTGCCAGCAGCTTTCAGGGGACCGGGGAGCTGTTTTTT.

The V and J genes are TRBV18 and TRBJ2-2; D unclear. The CDR3 runs 16 residues. The germline V gene encodes CDR1 KGHSH and CDR2 LQKENI. The V gene lost 5 bases and the J gene lost 2 bases, with 15 bases spanning the gap. The CDR3 protein is CASSSSRVTNTGELFF. The CDR3 DNA reads as TGTGCCAGCTCATCGTCCCGCGTAACTAACACCGGGGAGCTGTTTTTT.

The chain is built from TRBV5-1 and TRBJ1-6; 7 nucleotides align to TRBD1. The germline V gene has CDR1 SGHRS and CDR2 YFSETQ. The ends lost 1 base at V and 6 bases at J; junction bases unmatched: 4. CDR3 length: 15 amino acids. The CDR3 DNA reads as TGCGCCAGCAGCTTGCCCGGGACAGCTAATTCACCCCTCCACTTT. This sequence encodes CASSLPGTANSPLHF.

The V gene is TRBV7-9, the J gene TRBJ2-5; 9 bases align to TRBD1. J was trimmed by 7 bases and V by 1 base; bases with no gene match: 16. CDR3 size: 18 residues. Per germline, CDR1 SEHNR and CDR2 FQNEAQ (reference sequence). The CDR3, as DNA: TGTGCCAGCAGCTTAGGTTCCCCGGGACAGGGACCAAGGTGGACCCAGTACTTC. Translation: CASSLGSPGQGPRWTQYF.

This chain joins TRBV6-5 and TRBJ1-1; tentatively, D is TRBD1 (6 bases). Between the trimmed V and J ends, which lost 5 bases and 8 bases, there was a span of 15 bases. The CDR3 is 13 residues long. The germline V gene encodes CDR1 MNHEY and CDR2 SVGAGI. The CDR3: CASSQDSFREAFF. The CDR3 nucleotides read TGTGCCAGCAGTCAGGACAGCTTTAGAGAAGCTTTCTTT.

This clone has a count of ten or more. The V gene is TRBV15, the J gene TRBJ1-5; a weak D match, TRBD1 (5 bases). From germline, CDR1 is LNHNV and CDR2 YYDKDF (reference sequence). The germline V and J ends were trimmed by 3 bases and 5 bases, with 14 bases remaining between them. There are 15 residues in the CDR3. CDR3 sequence reads: CATSSPPGRDQPQHF. CDR3 nucleotide sequence: TGTGCCACCAGCAGCCCCCCAGGGCGAGATCAGCCCCAGCATTTT.

The rearrangement joins TRBV7-2 to TRBJ2-7, with TRBD2 identical over 7 bases. V shed 5 bases, J shed 1 base, and the junction held 14 bases outside the gene matches. The CDR3 is made up of 17 amino acids. Germline CDR1 reads SGHTA; CDR2 reads FQGNSA. CDR3 DNA: TGTGCCAGCAGCCCCCGGGCTAGCGGCCGATCTTCCTACGAGCAGTACTTC. Amino acid sequence: CASSPRASGRSSYEQYF.

This chain uses TRBV5-6 with TRBJ1-2; tentative D call: TRBD1 (6 bases). CDR3 size: 13 residues. The V end lost 4 bases, the J end lost 9 bases, and 16 bases lay between the germline ends. Germline CDR1 is SGHDT and CDR2 is YYEEEE. The CDR3, as DNA: TGTGCCAGCAGCCAACAGGGACTACACAGCTACACCTTC. Translating gives CASSQQGLHSYTF.

The chain recombines TRBV4-2 with TRBJ2-7; 7 nucleotides align to TRBD1. In germline, CDR1 is LGHNA, CDR2 YNFKEQ. With V trimmed by 0 bases and J by 0 bases, 20 bases remained unmatched. The CDR3 spans 21 residues. CDR3 nucleotide sequence: TGTGCCAGCAGCCAAGATCAGGGTGGAGAAGGGGGCTATTACAGCTCCTACGAGCAGTACTTC. It codes for CASSQDQGGEGGYYSSYEQYF.

The rearrangement joins TRBV12-3 or TRBV12-4 to TRBJ1-1; D might be TRBD1 (5 bases). Trimming took 7 bases from V and 2 from J, leaving 11 bases between them. CDR3 length: 13 amino acids. CDR3 amino acids: CASTNGANTEAFF. The CDR3 DNA reads as TGTGCCAGCACCAATGGGGCAAACACTGAAGCTTTCTTT.

The chain employs TRBV5-6 and TRBJ2-7; the D gene is possibly TRBD2 (6 bases). The length of the CDR3 is 15 residues. CDR1 SGHDT and CDR2 YYEEEE come from the germline V gene. Trimming cost V 4 bases and J 2 bases, with 16 bases left between them. CDR3 amino acids: CASSPIERAPYEQYF. CDR3 DNA sequence: TGTGCCAGCAGCCCGATCGAGCGGGCCCCCTACGAGCAGTACTTC.

V and J are TRBV3-1 (or the pseudogene TRBV3-2) and TRBJ2-3, with D maybe TRBD1 (5 bases). Germline CDR1 is LGHDT and CDR2 is YNNKEL (reference sequence). Trimming removed 0 bases from V and 2 bases from J, with 12 bases in between. There are 16 residues in the CDR3. In nucleotides, the CDR3 is TGTGCCAGCAGCCAAGATCTAGGACACAACACAGATACGCAGTATTTT. It specifies CASSQDLGHNTDTQYF.

This clone was found a few times. This sequence joins TRBV11-2 and TRBJ1-1, with 7 nucleotides matching TRBD1. This CDR3 has 11 residues. The V segment lost 7 bases and the J segment 4 bases; nucleotides outside the gene matches: 0. Germline V gives CDR1 SGHAT, CDR2 FQNNGV. CDR3: CASTGGTEAFF. CDR3 coding DNA: TGTGCCAGCACAGGGGGCACTGAAGCTTTCTTT.

This clone was counted between two and nine times. The chain carries TRBV5-1 and TRBJ2-1; 14 nucleotides agree with TRBD2. This CDR3 has 18 residues. V trimming: 4 bases; J trimming: 0 bases; junction bases outside the gene matches: 6. CDR1 and CDR2 from the germline V gene are SGHRS and YFSETQ. The CDR3 sequence is CASSKGLAGESSYNEQFF. The DNA of the CDR3 is TGCGCCAGCAGCAAGGGACTAGCGGGGGAAAGCTCCTACAATGAGCAGTTCTTC.

This clone occurred many times. The gene calls are TRBV28 and TRBJ1-5; the D is unclear. Germline values: CDR1 MDHEN, CDR2 SYDVKM. Trimming cost V 8 bases and J 3 bases, with 17 bases left between them. CDR3 size: 15 residues. The CDR3 DNA sequence: TGTGCCAGCTACGGAAGAAGAGGATTCAATCAGCCCCAGCATTTT. As protein: CASYGRRGFNQPQHF.